This section outlines one T cell receptor (beta chain) sequence together with its context. The data are from a study of blood T cell repertoires in COVID-19. Study at large: Samples taken during acute and convalescent COVID-19 were collected in the United States, Italy and Spain. T cells, B-cell-depleted T cells, or PBMCs provided the cDNA or gDNA that served as material.

Generated by immunoSEQ multiplex PCR, the TCRdb table keeps only in-frame clones and is missing some. This table has 150,000 to 200,000 clones, over 80% appearing once. This CDR3 is 15 amino acids long. Per germline, CDR1 KGHSH and CDR2 LQKENI. Deletions cut 2 bases from V and 2 bases from J, with 13 bases between. The sequencing sample was made of peripheral blood. The chain joins TRBV18 to TRBJ2-7; D unclear. This TCR was recovered from a woman aged 80 or older with active or convalescent COVID-19. Here the CDR3 reads CASSPNPAPTYEQYF. DNA of the CDR3: TGTGCCAGCTCACCAAATCCCGCGCCGACCTACGAGCAGTACTTC.